This T cell receptor (beta chain) was captured in a study of blood T cell repertoires in COVID-19. Method: immunoSEQ multiplex PCR; TCRdb's copy keeps in-frame clones and lacks some. The table shows about 82,000 clones, with 75% to 85% occurring only once. The germline gives CDR1 LNHDA, CDR2 SQIVND (reference sequence). The V gene lost 5 bases and the J gene lost 6 bases, with 14 bases spanning the gap. CDR3 length equals 14 residues. The sample taken for sequencing was peripheral blood. This chain connects TRBV19 to TRBJ2-1, with D perhaps TRBD1 (5 bases). The TCR sequence derives from a woman aged 40 to 50 with active or convalescent COVID-19. The CDR3 sequence: CASSWQGRVNEQFF. The CDR3 bases are TGTGCCAGTAGTTGGCAGGGTAGAGTCAATGAGCAGTTCTTC.